A selection of T cell receptor beta chains follows, all from one sample in a study of T cells in Graves' hyperthyroidism and ophthalmopathy. From the multiplex PCR reads, TCRdb called clonotypes with MiXCR, one entry per CDR3 protein. The sample has approximately 430,000 distinct CDR3 sequences; 15% to 18% are singletons. Specimen: blood. The receptor set was obtained from a woman under 30 with Graves' hyperthyroidism. CDR3s include the opening cysteine and the closing phenylalanine or tryptophan. Fields, in order: clone size, J gene, D gene, V gene, CDR3 DNA, CDR3 protein. D genes are given only for firm matches. Clone size is not always given. Where it is, it says once, few, many or a class for expanded clones.

many | TRBJ1-5 | NA | TRBV2 | TGTGCCAGCAGTGAACAGGGATTTAGCAATCAGCCCCAGCATTTT | CASSEQGFSNQPQHF
many | TRBJ2-1 | NA | TRBV20-1 | TGCAGTGCGCAGTCCCCCGGGGCGCGGGGCTACAATGAGCAGTTCTTC | CSAQSPGARGYNEQFF
many | TRBJ2-5 | NA | TRBV28 | TGTGCCAGCAGCCCGAAACGGGGGTCGGAGGAGACCCAGTACTTC | CASSPKRGSEETQYF
NA | TRBJ2-7 | NA | TRBV5-4 | TGTGCCAGCAGCTTTGGGGCCTACTACGAGCAGTACTTC | CASSFGAYYEQYF
many | TRBJ2-7 | TRBD2 | TRBV20-1 | TGCAGTGCTTCCCGAGCGGGCGGGAGCTCCTACGAGCAGTACTTC | CSASRAGGSSYEQYF
many | TRBJ2-5 | NA | TRBV6-1 | TGTGCCAGCAGCTCCCTCGGCCAAGAGACCCAGTACTTC | CASSSLGQETQYF
few | TRBJ1-2 | NA | TRBV12-5 | TGTGCTAGTGGTTTGTCGGGGGTCGTTGGCTACACCTTC | CASGLSGVVGYTF
NA | TRBJ2-7 | NA | TRBV28 | TGTGCCAGCAGGAGAGGCGAACAGGGAGTTGACGAGCAGTACTTC | CASRRGEQGVDEQYF
few | TRBJ1-4 | NA | TRBV7-6 | TGTGCCAGCAGCTTAGTTCAGGGAGGAAAACTGTTTTTT | CASSLVQGGKLFF
NA | TRBJ1-2 | NA | TRBV11-3 | TGTGCCAGCAGCGCCGGCCAGGGAAACGACTATGGCTACACCTTC | CASSAGQGNDYGYTF
many | TRBJ2-2 | NA | TRBV7-3 | TGTGCCAGCAGCCACGGGCGCCCCACCGGGGAGCTGTTTTTT | CASSHGRPTGELFF
many | TRBJ2-7 | NA | TRBV28 | TGTGCCAGCAGGGGCCCAGGGGAGTACGAGCAGTACTTC | CASRGPGEYEQYF
few | TRBJ2-5 | NA | TRBV20-1 | TGCAGTGCTGCCGGACGGTCCCTAGAGACCCAGTACTTC | CSAAGRSLETQYF
many | TRBJ1-2 | NA | TRBV6-1 | TGTGCCAGCAGTGAAGCGCCAGCACTTAGGGACTATGGCTACACCTTC | CASSEAPALRDYGYTF
many | TRBJ2-1 | NA | TRBV11-2 | TGTGCCAGCAGCTCATCCCACTACAATGAGCAGTTCTTC | CASSSSHYNEQFF
NA | TRBJ2-5 | TRBD2 | TRBV5-1 | TGCGCCAGCACCCCGGCGGCTAGCGGGGGGGGAGAGACCCAGTACTTC | CASTPAASGGGETQYF
many | TRBJ1-2 | NA | TRBV12-3/TRBV12-4 | TGTGCCAGCAGTCTTGAGCCCTATGGCTACACCTTC | CASSLEPYGYTF
many | TRBJ1-2 | NA | TRBV6-1 | TGTGCCAGCGGGAGGGCCAGGGTGCCCGAACTGGATGGCTACACCTTC | CASGRARVPELDGYTF
many | TRBJ2-5 | NA | TRBV5-5 | TGTGCCAGCAGAGGGGCACGGGGCCGTCAAGAGACCCAGTACTTC | CASRGARGRQETQYF
many | TRBJ2-1 | NA | TRBV7-9 | TGTGCCAGCAGCTCCGCGACAGAGTACAATGAGCAGTTCTTC | CASSSATEYNEQFF
few | TRBJ1-2 | TRBD1 | TRBV24-1 | TGTGCCACCAGTGACGGACAGGGGGGCTACACCTTC | CATSDGQGGYTF
many | TRBJ1-3 | NA | TRBV6-1 | TGTGCCAGCAGTTCGTTAGCGGGAAACACCATATATTTT | CASSSLAGNTIYF
many | TRBJ2-2 | NA | TRBV6-2/TRBV6-3 | TGTGCCAGCAGTCAAGGGACTGCAAACACCGGGGAGCTGTTTTTT | CASSQGTANTGELFF
many | TRBJ1-2 | NA | TRBV20-1 | TGCAGTGCTAGACCCCCGGGAGGGTATGGCTACACCTTC | CSARPPGGYGYTF
few | TRBJ1-5 | NA | TRBV2 | TGTGCCAGCAGTGCTTACCAGCGGAATCAGCCCCAGCATTTT | CASSAYQRNQPQHF
NA | TRBJ1-1 | TRBD1 | TRBV29-1 | TGCAGCTTCTCCGGGACAGGTCACACTGAAGCTTTCTTT | CSFSGTGHTEAFF
NA | TRBJ2-6 | NA | TRBV6-1 | TGTGCCAGCCGGGACGGGGGCGCCGGGGCCAACGTCCTGACTTTC | CASRDGGAGANVLTF
NA | TRBJ2-3 | TRBD2 | TRBV19 | TGTGCCAGTAGTATAGATGCGGGGGGCGATACGCAGTATTTT | CASSIDAGGDTQYF
many | TRBJ2-5 | NA | TRBV5-5 | TGTGCCAGCAGCTTGGCCGACAGACCGGGTGCGGAGACCCAGTACTTC | CASSLADRPGAETQYF
NA | TRBJ2-5 | TRBD2 | TRBV3-1 | TGTGCCAGCAGCCTTAGCGGGCCCAAAGAGACCCAGTACTTC | CASSLSGPKETQYF
many | TRBJ2-7 | TRBD1 | TRBV6-1 | TGTGCCAGTTCCGGGACAGGGTGGGCAAAATCCTACGAGCAGTACTTC | CASSGTGWAKSYEQYF
many | TRBJ2-7 | TRBD2 | TRBV20-1 | TGCAGTGCTAAACTAGCGGGAGGGCTCAAATCCTACGAGCAGTACTTC | CSAKLAGGLKSYEQYF
few | TRBJ2-3 | NA | TRBV4-2 | TGTGCCAGCAGCCAAGAAGGAAGGGGCACAGATACGCAGTATTTT | CASSQEGRGTDTQYF
few | TRBJ2-3 | TRBD2 | TRBV10-3 | TGTGCCATCGGGGGACTAGCGGATAACACAGATACGCAGTATTTT | CAIGGLADNTDTQYF
many | TRBJ2-1 | TRBD2 | TRBV7-9 | TGTGCCAGCAGGACTAGCGGCAATGAGCAGTTCTTC | CASRTSGNEQFF
NA | TRBJ2-1 | TRBD1 | TRBV27 | TGTGCCAGCAGTTCAGCCGGGACAGGGGGCAATGAGCAGTTCTTC | CASSSAGTGGNEQFF
many | TRBJ2-7 | NA | TRBV5-6 | TGTGCCAGCAGCAAAATCTACGAGCAGTACTTC | CASSKIYEQYF
many | TRBJ2-1 | NA | TRBV7-2 | TGTGCCAGCAGCTTAGCCCCCCCCTATGAGCAGTTCTTC | CASSLAPPYEQFF
few | TRBJ2-3 | TRBD2 | TRBV27 | TGTGCCAGCAGTACCCCTAGCGGGAGGGCCATTGATACGCAGTATTTT | CASSTPSGRAIDTQYF
few | TRBJ2-7 | NA | TRBV5-1 | TGCGCCAGCAGAAAATGGTTTCGTGGTTACTTGGGGGAGCAGTACTTC | CASRKWFRGYLGEQYF
NA | TRBJ2-7 | NA | TRBV19 | TGTGCCAGTAGTATTTGGACAGCCTACGAGCAGTACTTC | CASSIWTAYEQYF
NA | TRBJ2-5 | NA | TRBV5-4 | TGTGCCAGCAGCTCTGGCGTGGGGGGGCGCCAAGAGACCCAGTACTTC | CASSSGVGGRQETQYF
many | TRBJ2-2 | NA | TRBV29-1 | TGCAGCGTTGGCCTGGGCGACACCGGGGAGCTGTTTTTT | CSVGLGDTGELFF
NA | TRBJ2-3 | TRBD2 | TRBV5-8 | TGTGCCAGCAGCTTGGAGGGGAGACTAGCGGGAGCAACAGATACGCAGTATTTT | CASSLEGRLAGATDTQYF
many | TRBJ2-7 | TRBD1 | TRBV5-5 | TGTGCCAGCAGCTTCGGGGACAGGGGCTACGAGCAGTACTTC | CASSFGDRGYEQYF
NA | TRBJ2-5 | NA | TRBV4-1 | TGCGCCAGCAGCCAAGATAGCGAGCGGACTGTTGTTAGGACCCAGTACTTC | CASSQDSERTVVRTQYF
many | TRBJ1-4 | TRBD1 | TRBV12-3/TRBV12-4 | TGTGCCAGCATGCCGAACAGGGGGCTTTGGGAAAAACTGTTTTTT | CASMPNRGLWEKLFF
many | TRBJ2-5 | TRBD1 | TRBV6-1 | TGTGCCAGCAGTGCCCGGACAGGCCAAGAGACCCAGTACTTC | CASSARTGQETQYF
NA | TRBJ2-7 | TRBD2 | TRBV4-2 | TGTGCCAGCAGCCCCCCTCGACCCAGCGGGGGGATTCGAGAGCAGTACTTC | CASSPPRPSGGIREQYF
NA | TRBJ1-5 | NA | TRBV19 | TGTGCCAGTAGCGCCGGGACACAAGATAGCAATCAGCCCCAGCATTTT | CASSAGTQDSNQPQHF
many | TRBJ2-1 | NA | TRBV5-1 | TGCGCCAGCAGCCCCCGGGACAAGGATTACAATGAGCAGTTCTTC | CASSPRDKDYNEQFF
many | TRBJ2-3 | NA | TRBV2 | TGTGCCAGCAGCGCCTCGAGTACCCCAGATACGCAGTATTTT | CASSASSTPDTQYF
few | TRBJ2-2 | TRBD2 | TRBV6-1 | TGTGCCAGCAAATCGGGGGGGGACACCGGGGAGCTGTTTTTT | CASKSGGDTGELFF
many | TRBJ2-3 | NA | TRBV11-3 | TGTGCCAGCAGCTTAGAGGGCAGGGCCGGGACAGATACGCAGTATTTT | CASSLEGRAGTDTQYF